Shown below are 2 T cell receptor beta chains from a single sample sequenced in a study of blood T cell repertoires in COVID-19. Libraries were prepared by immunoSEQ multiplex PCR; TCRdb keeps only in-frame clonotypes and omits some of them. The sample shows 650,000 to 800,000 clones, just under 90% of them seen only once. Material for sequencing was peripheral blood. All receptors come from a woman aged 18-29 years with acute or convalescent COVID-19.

CDR3 in DNA: TGTGCCTGGAGTGGAGGGGGTATGGGGCAGCCCCAGCATTTT. Translated: CAWSGGGMGQPQHF. The gene calls are TRBV30 and TRBJ1-5; the D gene is possibly TRBD1 (6 bases). V lost 1 base, J lost 7 bases, and 14 bases lay in between. The CDR3 is made up of 14 amino acids. CDR1 is GTSNPN and CDR2 is SVGIG in the germline V gene (reference sequence). Looking up the rest from reference TRBV30 and TRBJ1-5 gives the full variable domain: SQTIHQWPATLVQPVGSPLSLECTVEGTSNPNLYWYRQAAGRGLQLLFYSVGIGQISSEVPQNLSASRPQDRQFILSSKKLLLSDSGFYLCAWSGGGMGQPQHFGDGTRLSIL.

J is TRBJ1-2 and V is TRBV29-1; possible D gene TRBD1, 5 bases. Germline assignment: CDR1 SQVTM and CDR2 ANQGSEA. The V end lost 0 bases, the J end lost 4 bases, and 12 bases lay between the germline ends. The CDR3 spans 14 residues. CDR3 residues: CSVEDFSGGYGYTF. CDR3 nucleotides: TGCAGCGTTGAAGATTTCTCCGGGGGCTATGGCTACACCTTC.